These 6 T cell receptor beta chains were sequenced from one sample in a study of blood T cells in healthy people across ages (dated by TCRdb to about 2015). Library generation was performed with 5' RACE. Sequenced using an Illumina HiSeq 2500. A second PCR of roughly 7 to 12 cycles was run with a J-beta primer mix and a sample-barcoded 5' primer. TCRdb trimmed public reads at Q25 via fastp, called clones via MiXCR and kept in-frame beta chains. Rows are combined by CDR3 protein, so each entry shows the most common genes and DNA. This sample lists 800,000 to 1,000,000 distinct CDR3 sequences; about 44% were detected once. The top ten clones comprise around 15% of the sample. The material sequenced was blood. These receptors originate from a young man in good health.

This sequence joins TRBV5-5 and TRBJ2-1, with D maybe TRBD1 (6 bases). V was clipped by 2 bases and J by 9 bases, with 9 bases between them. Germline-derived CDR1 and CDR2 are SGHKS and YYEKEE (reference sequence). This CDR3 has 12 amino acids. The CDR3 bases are TGTGCCAGCAGCTTTGGGGGCTTTGAGCAGTTCTTC. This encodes CASSFGGFEQFF.

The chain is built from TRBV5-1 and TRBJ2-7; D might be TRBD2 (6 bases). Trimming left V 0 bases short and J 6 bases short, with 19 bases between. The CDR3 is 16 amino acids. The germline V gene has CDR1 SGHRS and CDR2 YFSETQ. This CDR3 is CASSLVGSGLVREQYF. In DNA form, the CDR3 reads TGCGCCAGCAGCTTGGTCGGTAGCGGTTTGGTACGCGAGCAGTACTTC. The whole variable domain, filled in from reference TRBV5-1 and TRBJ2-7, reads KAGVTQTPRYLIKTRGQQVTLSCSPISGHRSVSWYQQTPGQGLQFLFEYFSETQRNKGNFPGRFSGRQFSNSRSEMNVSTLELGDSALYLCASSLVGSGLVREQYFGPGTRLTVT.

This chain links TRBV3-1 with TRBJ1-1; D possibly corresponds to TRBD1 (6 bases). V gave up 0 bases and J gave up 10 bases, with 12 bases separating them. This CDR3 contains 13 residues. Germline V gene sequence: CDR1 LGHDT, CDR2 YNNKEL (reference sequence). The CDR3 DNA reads TGTGCCAGCAGCCAAGATAGGGGGACTCGAGCTTTCTTT. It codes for CASSQDRGTRAFF.

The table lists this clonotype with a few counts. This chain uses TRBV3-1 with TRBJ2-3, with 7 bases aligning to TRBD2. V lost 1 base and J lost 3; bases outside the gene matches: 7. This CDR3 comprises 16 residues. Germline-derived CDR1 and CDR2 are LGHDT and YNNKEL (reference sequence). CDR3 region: CASSQGLGGGTDTQYF. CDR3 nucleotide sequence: TGTGCCAGCAGCCAAGGTTTGGGGGGGGGTACAGATACGCAGTATTTT.

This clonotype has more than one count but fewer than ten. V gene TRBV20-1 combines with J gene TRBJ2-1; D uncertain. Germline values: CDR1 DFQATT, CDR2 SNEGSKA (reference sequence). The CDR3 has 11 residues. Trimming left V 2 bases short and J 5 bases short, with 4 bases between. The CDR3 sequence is CSARQNNEQFF. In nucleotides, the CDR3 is TGCAGTGCTAGACAGAACAATGAGCAGTTCTTC.

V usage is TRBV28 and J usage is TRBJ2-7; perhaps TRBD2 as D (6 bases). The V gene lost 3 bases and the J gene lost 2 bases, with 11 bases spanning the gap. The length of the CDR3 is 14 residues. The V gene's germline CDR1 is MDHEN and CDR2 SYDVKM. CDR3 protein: CASSFHGGTYEQYF. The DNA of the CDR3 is TGTGCCAGCAGTTTTCACGGGGGAACCTACGAGCAGTACTTC.